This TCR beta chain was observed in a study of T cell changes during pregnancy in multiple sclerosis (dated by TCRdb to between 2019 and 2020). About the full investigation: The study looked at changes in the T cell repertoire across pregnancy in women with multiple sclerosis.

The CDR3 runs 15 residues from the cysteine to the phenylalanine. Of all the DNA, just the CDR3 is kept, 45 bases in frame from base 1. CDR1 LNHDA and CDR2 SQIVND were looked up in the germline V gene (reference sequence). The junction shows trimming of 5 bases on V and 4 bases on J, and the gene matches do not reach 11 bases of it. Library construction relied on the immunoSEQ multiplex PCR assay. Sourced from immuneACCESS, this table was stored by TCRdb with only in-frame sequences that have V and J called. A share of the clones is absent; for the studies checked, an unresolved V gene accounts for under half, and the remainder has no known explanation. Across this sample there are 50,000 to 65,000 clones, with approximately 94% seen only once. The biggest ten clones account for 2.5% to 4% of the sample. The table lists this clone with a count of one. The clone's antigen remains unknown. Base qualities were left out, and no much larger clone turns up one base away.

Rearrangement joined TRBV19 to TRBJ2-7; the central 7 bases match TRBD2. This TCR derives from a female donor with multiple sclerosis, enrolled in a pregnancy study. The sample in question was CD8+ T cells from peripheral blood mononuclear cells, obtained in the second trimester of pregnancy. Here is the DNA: TGTGCCAGTAGTCCCGGGCTAGCGGTTGAATACGAGCAGTACTTC. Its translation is CASSPGLAVEYEQYF. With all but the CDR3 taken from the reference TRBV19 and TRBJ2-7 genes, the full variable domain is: DGGITQSPKYLFRKEGQNVTLSCEQNLNHDAMYWYRQDPGQGLRLIYYSQIVNDFQKGDIAEGYSVSREKKESFPLTVTSAQKNPTAFYLCASSPGLAVEYEQYFGPGTRLTVT.